Below, 24 T cell receptor beta chains from the same sample are listed, as sequenced in a study of T cells in Graves' hyperthyroidism and ophthalmopathy. Authors of the study amplified TCR beta CDR3 regions from RNA transcripts. HTBI primers were used for first-round RT-PCR of the TCR CDR3. TCRdb re-analysed the multiplex PCR reads in MiXCR, keeping a single row per CDR3 protein. Here the sample spans about 700,000 distinct CDR3 sequences, approximately 15% being singletons. What was sequenced was blood. These receptors all come from a woman between 18 and 29 years old with Graves' hyperthyroidism.

This clonotype was found many times. This chain connects TRBV3-1 to TRBJ1-1, with 7 bases lining up with TRBD1. The V and J ends lost 4 bases and 7 bases, in that order; junction bases with no gene match: 9. The CDR3 has 14 residues. Germline assignment: CDR1 LGHDT and CDR2 YNNKEL (reference sequence). The CDR3 sequence is CASSRQGTAGEAFF. In DNA form, the CDR3 reads TGTGCCAGCAGCCGACAAGGGACAGCAGGTGAAGCTTTCTTT.

This clonotype was seen at least ten times. The chain links TRBV11-2 to TRBJ2-5, with D possibly being TRBD1 or TRBD2 (6 bases each). CDR1 and CDR2 from the germline V gene are SGHAT and FQNNGV. Trimming shortened V by 1 base and J by 4 bases, and 13 bases separated the two germline ends. This CDR3 contains 15 residues. The CDR3 reads CASSLGGPGGETQYF. The CDR3 region has the DNA TGTGCCAGCAGCTTAGGGGGGCCCGGGGGAGAGACCCAGTACTTC.

Many counts were recorded for this clonotype. The chain's CDR3 is CASSPRDRATGELFF. CDR3 DNA: TGTGCCAGCAGCCCTAGGGACAGGGCAACCGGGGAGCTGTTTTTT. The chain uses TRBV13 and TRBJ2-2; 9 nucleotides match TRBD1. The CDR3 is 15 amino acids. V lost 5 bases and J lost 5; bases outside the gene matches: 6. Germline CDR1 reads PRHDT; CDR2 reads FYEKMQ (reference sequence).

The gene calls are TRBV19 and TRBJ2-3; TRBD1 agrees at 7 bases. With 5 bases clipped from V and 3 bases from J, the junction kept 14 bases outside the gene matches. The CDR3 is 17 residues long. The V gene's germline CDR1 is LNHDA and CDR2 SQIVND (reference sequence). As DNA, the CDR3 is TGTGCCAGTAGTCCCTTGGCAACAGGGGAGATTACAGATACGCAGTATTTT. Translated: CASSPLATGEITDTQYF. Full variable domain (rest looked up from reference TRBV19 and TRBJ2-3): DGGITQSPKYLFRKEGQNVTLSCEQNLNHDAMYWYRQDPGQGLRLIYYSQIVNDFQKGDIAEGYSVSREKKESFPLTVTSAQKNPTAFYLCASSPLATGEITDTQYFGPGTRLTVL.

The table lists this clonotype with a few counts. V usage is TRBV7-3 and J usage is TRBJ1-1, with a possible D match to TRBD1 (5 bases). CDR1 and CDR2 (germline): SGHTA, FQGTGA. V was pared by 5 bases and J by 0 bases, with 13 bases between. The CDR3 runs 15 residues. The DNA for the CDR3 is TGTGCCAGCAGCGACAGACACGCGATGAACACTGAAGCTTTCTTT. It is translated as CASSDRHAMNTEAFF.

The rearrangement uses TRBV20-1 and TRBJ2-3, with 7 bases matching TRBD1. V gave up 3 bases and J gave up 2 bases; unmatched junction bases: 14. The length of the CDR3 is 17 residues. The germline CDR1 and CDR2 sequences are DFQATT and SNEGSKA (reference sequence). Here the CDR3 DNA reads TGCAGTGCTAGGGAACAGGGGTCCCTATCTTTCACAGATACGCAGTATTTT. The encoded protein is CSAREQGSLSFTDTQYF.

This clonotype was recorded at least ten times. The chain employs TRBV4-1 and TRBJ1-1; D unclear. The CDR3 sequence is 12 residues long. In germline, CDR1 is MGHRA, CDR2 YSYEKL. V shed 7 bases and J shed 11 bases, with 17 bases lying between them. The CDR3 coding sequence is TGCGCCAGCACCGGGAGGGAAACGAGGGCTTTCTTT. This encodes CASTGRETRAFF.

This clonotype was counted ten times or more. The chain has TRBV20-1 and TRBJ2-7; D remains ambiguous. V was trimmed by 6 bases and J by 3 bases, leaving 15 bases between them. The CDR3 runs to 13 residues. Germline V gives CDR1 DFQATT, CDR2 SNEGSKA (reference sequence). The CDR3 nucleotides read TGCAGTGCAGGGCCCCGGGCCAGCTACGAGCAGTACTTC. This encodes CSAGPRASYEQYF.

This clonotype was counted many times. V usage is TRBV29-1 and J usage is TRBJ2-7; the D gene is possibly TRBD1 (6 bases). The CDR3 has 14 amino acids. The ends were cut back, 7 bases at V and 0 bases at J, with 16 bases in the middle. Germline CDR1 SQVTM, CDR2 ANQGSEA. The CDR3 sequence is CSAQGYKGSYEQYF. For the CDR3, the DNA is TGCAGCGCCCAGGGGTACAAAGGCTCCTACGAGCAGTACTTC.

The J gene is TRBJ2-3, the V gene TRBV5-1; 13 nucleotides agree with TRBD2. The trim removed 3 bases at V and 0 bases at J, leaving 10 bases unmatched. The CDR3 totals 19 residues. Germline lookup yields CDR1 SGHRS and CDR2 YFSETQ. Here the CDR3 DNA reads TGCGCCAGCAGCTCCCTCAGGGGGACTAGCGGGACTAGCACAGATACGCAGTATTTT. Residues: CASSSLRGTSGTSTDTQYF.

This clonotype was recorded many times. The V and J genes are TRBV4-3 and TRBJ2-7; TRBD2 matches at 11 bases. This CDR3 has 15 residues. V lost 0 bases and J lost 6; bases outside the gene matches: 4. CDR1 LGHNA and CDR2 YSLEER come from the germline V gene. The DNA of the CDR3 is TGCGCCAGCAGCCAAGATATACTAGCGGGGGCCGAGCAGTACTTC. This encodes CASSQDILAGAEQYF.

The rearrangement links TRBV28 to TRBJ1-6, with D uncertain. V was cut by 0 bases and J by 2 bases, with 5 bases left in between. The CDR3 contains 15 residues. In germline, CDR1 is MDHEN, CDR2 SYDVKM. Written as DNA, the CDR3 is TGTGCCAGCAGTTTATGGGGAGCCTATAATTCACCCCTCCACTTT. Encoded protein: CASSLWGAYNSPLHF.

This clonotype was observed many times. V gene TRBV3-1 combines with J gene TRBJ2-1; D may be TRBD1 or TRBD2 (5 bases each). V was cut by 0 bases and J by 4 bases, with 16 bases left in between. The CDR3 spans 17 residues. Germline lookup yields CDR1 LGHDT and CDR2 YNNKEL (reference sequence). The CDR3 region is CASSQDILSGRYNEQFF. CDR3 in DNA: TGTGCCAGCAGCCAAGATATATTGTCGGGACGATACAATGAGCAGTTCTTC.

The J gene is TRBJ2-1, the V gene TRBV2; 11 nucleotides agree with TRBD2. The germline V gene has CDR1 SNHLY and CDR2 FYNNEI. CDR3 size: 15 residues. J was trimmed by 4 bases and V by 3 bases; bases with no gene match: 2. This chain's CDR3 is CASSETSGVYNEQFF. CDR3 bases: TGTGCCAGCAGTGAGACTAGCGGGGTTTACAATGAGCAGTTCTTC.

This clonotype occurred many times. The chain combines TRBV11-2 with TRBJ2-1; 9 nucleotides match TRBD2. The ends lost 2 bases at V and 7 bases at J; junction bases unmatched: 6. Germline CDR1 reads SGHAT; CDR2 reads FQNNGV. The CDR3 is made up of 15 amino acids. CDR3: CASSLSSGSENEQFF. CDR3 nucleotide sequence: TGTGCCAGCAGCTTAAGTAGCGGGAGCGAAAATGAGCAGTTCTTC.

This clonotype has a count of ten or more. The CDR3 nucleotides read TGTGCCAGCAGTTACGTCGAGCCAGCCAGCGGGGACGCTGAAGCTTTCTTT. It encodes CASSYVEPASGDAEAFF. The chain is built from TRBV6-5 and TRBJ1-1; weak D call: TRBD1 (5 bases). Germline CDR1 reads MNHEY; CDR2 reads SVGAGI. CDR3 length: 17 residues. Trimming pared 2 bases from V and 6 bases from J, leaving 22 bases between.

Points on this clonotype: This clone may be a read error of a much larger clone one base away. The chain has TRBV6-1 and TRBJ2-1; TRBD2 agrees at 7 bases. The CDR3 consists of 14 residues. The V gene end was trimmed by 0 bases and the J gene end by 13 bases; junction bases not matched to a gene: 9. Germline V gives CDR1 MNHNS, CDR2 SASEGT. In DNA, the CDR3 is TGTGCCAGCAGTGAAGCGAATGTTCGGGGGGAACAGTTCTTC. Translated, it gives CASSEANVRGEQFF.

This clonotype has only a few counts. This rearrangement joins TRBV10-3 to TRBJ2-1, with D perhaps matching TRBD1 or TRBD2 (6 bases each). Per germline, CDR1 ENHRY and CDR2 SYGVKD. The CDR3 has 14 amino acids. The V end was cut by 7 bases, the J end by 3 bases, with 13 bases between. The CDR3 loop reads CAINSGDFYNEQFF. The CDR3 coding sequence is TGTGCCATCAATTCAGGGGACTTCTACAATGAGCAGTTCTTC.

This clonotype was detected ten times or more. The CDR3 is CASSLVWTSSYNEQFF. CDR3 DNA sequence: TGTGCCAGCAGCTTGGTGTGGACTAGCTCCTACAATGAGCAGTTCTTC. The genes are TRBV11-2 and TRBJ2-1; 7 bases are shared with TRBD2. Germline V gene sequence: CDR1 SGHAT, CDR2 FQNNGV. The CDR3 has 16 amino acids. Trimming cost V 3 bases and J 0 bases; bases outside gene matches: 5. The variable domain in full, with the rest retrieved from reference TRBV11-2 and TRBJ2-1, is EAGVAQSPRYKIIEKRQSVAFWCNPISGHATLYWYQQILGQGPKLLIQFQNNGVVDDSQLPKDRFSAERLKGVDSTLKIQPAKLEDSAVYLCASSLVWTSSYNEQFFGPGTRLTVL.

In this sample, this clonotype turned up many times. The chain has TRBV5-1 and TRBJ1-1; D remains unclear. Between the trimmed V and J ends, which lost 2 bases and 3 bases, there was a span of 17 bases. CDR3 size: 16 residues. Germline CDR1 SGHRS, CDR2 YFSETQ. CDR3: CASSFALGGPDTEAFF. The CDR3 DNA reads TGCGCCAGCAGCTTCGCCCTAGGAGGTCCGGACACTGAAGCTTTCTTT.

This clonotype was counted between two and nine times. This chain connects TRBV6-2 or TRBV6-3 to TRBJ2-5, with 7 bases matching TRBD1. This CDR3 is 14 amino acids long. Germline loops: CDR1 MNHEY, CDR2 SVGEGT. V dropped 7 bases and J dropped 7; count of bases not matched to a gene: 12. The CDR3 nucleotides read TGTGCCAGCAACCCGACAGGGCTGAGTGGGACCCAGTACTTC. Residues: CASNPTGLSGTQYF.

This clonotype came up many times. The chain is built from TRBV5-5 and TRBJ2-7; a possible D gene is TRBD1 (7 bases). The CDR3 sequence is 12 residues long. The V gene lost 10 bases and the J gene lost 5 bases, with 16 bases spanning the gap. The germline V gene encodes CDR1 SGHKS and CDR2 YYEKEE (reference sequence). The CDR3 sequence: CASSGGRNEQYF. The DNA of the CDR3 is TGTGCCTCGTCAGGGGGGCGCAACGAGCAGTACTTC.

The rearrangement links TRBV28 to TRBJ1-5; no clear D. In germline, CDR1 is MDHEN, CDR2 SYDVKM. The CDR3 runs 12 residues. V shed 8 bases and J shed 1 base, with 6 bases lying between them. The CDR3 DNA reads as TGTGCCAGCGAAGGGAGCAATCAGCCCCAGCATTTT. Translating gives CASEGSNQPQHF.

The gene calls are TRBV10-1 and TRBJ2-5; the match to TRBD1 covers 8 bases. The J segment lost 3 bases and the V segment lost 3 bases, leaving 6 bases of the junction unmatched. Germline lookup yields CDR1 WNHNN and CDR2 SYGVQD (reference sequence). This CDR3 is built from 15 residues. DNA of the CDR3: TGCGCCAGCAGTGAAGGGGGACAGGAGAAAGAGACCCAGTACTTC. Its protein product is CASSEGGQEKETQYF.